This entry describes one T cell receptor (beta chain). Antigen specificity is unknown. 5'RACE, which relied on constant-segment primers, yielded TCR alpha and TCR beta cDNA libraries carrying sample barcodes and UMIs. TCRdb fed the 5' RACE reads into MiXCR, producing one record per CDR3 protein. Seen here are about 320,000 distinct CDR3 sequences, roughly an eighth observed once, and the top ten hold roughly a fifth. CDR3 length equals 15 residues. The germline V and J ends were trimmed by 3 bases and 6 bases, with 17 bases remaining between them. The V gene's germline CDR1 is LGHNA and CDR2 YSLEER. The data originate from a study of T-cell memory formation after mild COVID-19. Points from the study as a whole: Clones that contracted clustered mainly in CM and EM if CD4+ and in EMRA if CD8+. Clones that got smaller from day 15 to 85 had even CD4/CD8, while clones growing later tipped toward CD4+.

The specimen was PBMCs or a T cell subset sorted from them (not recorded which). This chain uses TRBV4-3 with TRBJ1-2; D possibly corresponds to TRBD1 (5 bases). This receptor was taken from a man aged 18 to 29 who had mild COVID-19 (a few samples of this study predate the infection). Cell type and time point are not known. The CDR3 loop is CASSHGALAGDGYTF. CDR3 DNA sequence: TGCGCCAGCAGCCATGGGGCGTTGGCAGGAGATGGCTACACCTTC.